Listed below are T cell receptor beta chains from one sample, sequenced in a study of shared clonotypes between healthy human individuals. The table came from immunoSEQ multiplex PCR; TCRdb's copy has only in-frame clones and leaves some out. The sample carries hundreds of thousands of clones, roughly 98% recorded once. Sequencing input: naive CD8+ T cells sorted from blood. Receptors were obtained from a man aged 25 to 40 in good health. Both conserved end residues are part of each CDR3. A D gene is named only where the DNA matches it firmly. Only part of the rows carry a size: once, few, many, or a class if the clone is expanded.

NA | TRBJ1-5 | TRBV27 | NA | TGTGCCAGCAGTAAAAGAGGGTACAATCAGCCCCAGCATTTT | CASSKRGYNQPQHF
NA | TRBJ1-2 | TRBV6-5 | NA | TGTGCCAGCAGTGACAGAGTCTATGGCTACACCTTC | CASSDRVYGYTF
TRBD1 | TRBJ2-7 | TRBV27 | NA | TGTGCCAGCAGCACCACCGGGACAGCAAACTCCTACGAGCAGTACTTC | CASSTTGTANSYEQYF
NA | TRBJ2-7 | TRBV27 | once | TGTGCCAGCAGCAACGTAGGCTACTCCTACGAGCAGTACTTC | CASSNVGYSYEQYF
NA | TRBJ1-1 | TRBV19 | NA | TGTGCCAGTAGTCTTCTAGACAGTTATGATACTGAAGCTTTCTTT | CASSLLDSYDTEAFF
TRBD1 | TRBJ2-1 | TRBV7-8 | NA | TGTGCCAGCAGCTACCGGACAGGGGGCAATGAGCAGTTCTTC | CASSYRTGGNEQFF
NA | TRBJ1-2 | TRBV7-2 | NA | TGTGCCAGCAGCTTAATCTCGGACGGGGGCTACACCTTC | CASSLISDGGYTF
NA | TRBJ2-2 | TRBV11-2 | NA | TGTGCCAGCAGCCCTATGAGAGGGTATACCGGGGAGCTGTTTTTT | CASSPMRGYTGELFF
NA | TRBJ1-2 | TRBV30 | NA | TGTGCCTGGACAGGGTTTTCCTTCTATGGCTACACCTTC | CAWTGFSFYGYTF
TRBD2 | TRBJ2-7 | TRBV9 | NA | TGTGCCAGCAGCGTAACTAGCGCACCCCACGAGCAGTACTTC | CASSVTSAPHEQYF
NA | TRBJ2-7 | TRBV15 | NA | TGTGCCACCGGGGGGGGCCCCGACTCCTACGAGCAGTACTTC | CATGGGPDSYEQYF
TRBD1 | TRBJ2-7 | TRBV28 | NA | TGTGCCAGCAGTCCCTGGACAGGGGGCGGCTACGAGCAGTACTTC | CASSPWTGGGYEQYF
NA | TRBJ2-1 | TRBV18 | NA | TGTGCCAGCTCACCTGAGAGGGCCTTCTACAATGAGCAGTTCTTC | CASSPERAFYNEQFF
TRBD2 | TRBJ2-5 | TRBV13 | NA | TGTGCCAGCAGCTTCTTTAGCGGGAGGGCCTTGGAGACCCAGTACTTC | CASSFFSGRALETQYF
TRBD1 | TRBJ1-1 | TRBV6-5 | once | TGTGCCAGCAGCATGACAGGGTTGAACACTGAAGCTTTCTTT | CASSMTGLNTEAFF
TRBD1 | TRBJ2-7 | TRBV30 | NA | TGTGCCTGCCCAGGATCTCTGTCTAGGGGGCAAAGTACCTACGAGCAGTACTTC | CACPGSLSRGQSTYEQYF
TRBD2 | TRBJ2-5 | TRBV19 | NA | TGTGCCAGTAGTATAGAAGGGACTAGCGCAGAGACCCAGTACTTC | CASSIEGTSAETQYF
NA | TRBJ2-7 | TRBV5-4 | NA | TGTGCCAGCAGCTTGGACAAGTCCTACGAGCAGTACTTC | CASSLDKSYEQYF
NA | TRBJ2-7 | TRBV5-1 | NA | TGCGCCAGCAAGGGTGACGGTCCCGAGCAGTACTTC | CASKGDGPEQYF
TRBD2 | TRBJ2-1 | TRBV7-2 | NA | TGTGCCAGCAGCTCGGGTCTAGCGGGTCCCACCTACAATGAGCAGTTCTTC | CASSSGLAGPTYNEQFF
TRBD1 | TRBJ2-7 | TRBV7-9 | NA | TGTGCCAGCAGCCACGGGACAGCTTACGAGCAGTACTTC | CASSHGTAYEQYF
NA | TRBJ2-7 | TRBV7-6 | once | TGTGCCAGCACCTCCAGCGACAGAAACTACGAGCAGTACTTC | CASTSSDRNYEQYF
TRBD1 | TRBJ2-7 | TRBV7-9 | NA | TGTGCCAACACGACAGGGAGCCGCTCCTACGAGCAGTACTTC | CANTTGSRSYEQYF
NA | TRBJ2-5 | TRBV7-9 | NA | TGTGCCAGCAGCTCGGTGACTAGTCGAGAGACCCAGTACTTC | CASSSVTSRETQYF
NA | TRBJ1-4 | TRBV2 | NA | TGTGCCAGCAGTGACGGGACGGGAGGTGAAAAACTGTTTTTT | CASSDGTGGEKLFF
NA | TRBJ1-1 | TRBV6-5 | NA | TGTGCCAGCAGTTACTTTGCAGGGAACACTGAAGCTTTCTTT | CASSYFAGNTEAFF
NA | TRBJ2-1 | TRBV28 | NA | TGTGCCAGCAGTTTCTCCGGGACTGGCAATGAGCAGTTCTTC | CASSFSGTGNEQFF
TRBD2 | TRBJ2-1 | TRBV29-1 | NA | TGCAGCGTTGAAGAGGGGACTAGCCAGCATGAGCAGTTCTTC | CSVEEGTSQHEQFF
TRBD1 | TRBJ1-2 | TRBV11-2 | NA | TGTGCCAGCAGCTTTGGGGGATTAGACAGGGGATTTTCTAACTATGGCTACACCTTC | CASSFGGLDRGFSNYGYTF
TRBD1 | TRBJ2-3 | TRBV7-9 | NA | TGTGCCAGCAGCTTGGGACAGGGGGCTGATACGCAGTATTTT | CASSLGQGADTQYF
TRBD2 | TRBJ2-3 | TRBV7-2 | once | TGTGCCAGCAGCTTAGGTGCTAGCGGGAGCGCAGATACGCAGTATTTT | CASSLGASGSADTQYF
NA | TRBJ2-7 | TRBV28 | NA | TGTGCCAGCAGAATACCGGACAGTTCCTACGAGCAGTACTTC | CASRIPDSSYEQYF
TRBD1 | TRBJ2-7 | TRBV4-1 | NA | TGCGCCAGCAGCCAAGGGACAGGCCACTACGAGCAGTACTTC | CASSQGTGHYEQYF
NA | TRBJ2-7 | TRBV2 | NA | TGTGCCAGAAGATCCCCCCGGGATACAGACTACGAGCAGTACTTC | CARRSPRDTDYEQYF
TRBD2 | TRBJ2-1 | TRBV5-4 | NA | TGTGCCAGCAGCGAAGGCGGGAGTCGGAATGAGCAGTTCTTC | CASSEGGSRNEQFF
NA | TRBJ1-3 | TRBV2 | NA | TGTGCCAGCGTTTCCCCGGACACCATATATTTT | CASVSPDTIYF
TRBD1 | TRBJ1-1 | TRBV5-6 | NA | TGTGCCAGCAGCCCGTGGACAGGGAACACTGAAGCTTTCTTT | CASSPWTGNTEAFF
TRBD1 | TRBJ2-5 | TRBV11-2 | NA | TGTGCCAGCAGCCCCTGGGACAGTAAGCAAGAGACCCAGTACTTC | CASSPWDSKQETQYF
NA | TRBJ2-1 | TRBV2 | NA | TGTGCCAGCAGACCAACTAGCTACAATGAGCAGTTCTTC | CASRPTSYNEQFF
TRBD1 | TRBJ2-7 | TRBV27 | NA | TGTGCCAGCAGTTCGACCGGGACAGGGCGCTACGAGCAGTACTTC | CASSSTGTGRYEQYF
TRBD1 | TRBJ2-7 | TRBV27 | NA | TGTGTCGTGGGGACAGGTTATACCTACGAGCAGTACTTC | CVVGTGYTYEQYF
NA | TRBJ2-2 | TRBV9 | NA | TGTGCCAGCGAGGGACTCAGCGGGGAGCTGTTTTTT | CASEGLSGELFF
NA | TRBJ1-2 | TRBV30 | NA | TGTGCCTGGAGTGCAACTTTCCCCACGGGATTCGATGGCTACACCTTC | CAWSATFPTGFDGYTF
NA | TRBJ2-1 | TRBV7-9 | NA | TGTGCCAGCAGCTTAACTGAGAATGAGCAGTTCTTC | CASSLTENEQFF
TRBD2 | TRBJ2-5 | TRBV7-8 | NA | TGTGCCAGCAGCCTCCCGGGGGGCCAAGAGACCCAGTACTTC | CASSLPGGQETQYF
NA | TRBJ1-5 | TRBV29-1 | NA | TGCAGCGTTGACACGGGGTCAGGTCAGCCCCAGCATTTT | CSVDTGSGQPQHF
TRBD2 | TRBJ2-7 | TRBV28 | NA | TGTGCCAGCAATAGACTAGCGAGGCCCTACGAGCAGTACTTC | CASNRLARPYEQYF
NA | TRBJ2-3 | TRBV5-8 | once | TGTGCCAGCAGCTTTGAAGGCGGAGATACGCAGTATTTT | CASSFEGGDTQYF
NA | TRBJ2-5 | TRBV5-1 | once | TGCGCCAGTCAAGAGACCCAGTACTTC | CASQETQYF